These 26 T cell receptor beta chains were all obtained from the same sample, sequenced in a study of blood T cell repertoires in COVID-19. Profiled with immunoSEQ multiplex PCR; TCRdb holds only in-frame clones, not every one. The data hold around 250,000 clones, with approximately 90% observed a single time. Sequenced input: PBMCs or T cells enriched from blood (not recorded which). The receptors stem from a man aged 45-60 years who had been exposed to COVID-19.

As DNA, the CDR3 is TGTGCCAGCAGTTTACCGACAGGGGGGAGTCAGCCCCAGCATTTT. It is translated as CASSLPTGGSQPQHF. This chain uses TRBV28 with TRBJ1-5; the match to TRBD1 covers 9 bases. CDR1 is MDHEN, CDR2 SYDVKM, per germline. Trimming took 2 bases from V and 6 from J; bases not matched to a gene: 5. The CDR3 extends over 15 amino acids.

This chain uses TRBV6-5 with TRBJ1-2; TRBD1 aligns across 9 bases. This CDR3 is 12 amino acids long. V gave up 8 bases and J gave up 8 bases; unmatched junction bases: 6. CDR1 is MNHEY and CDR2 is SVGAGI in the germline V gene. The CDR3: CASGQGISGYTF. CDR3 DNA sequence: TGTGCCAGCGGACAGGGGATCTCAGGCTACACCTTC.

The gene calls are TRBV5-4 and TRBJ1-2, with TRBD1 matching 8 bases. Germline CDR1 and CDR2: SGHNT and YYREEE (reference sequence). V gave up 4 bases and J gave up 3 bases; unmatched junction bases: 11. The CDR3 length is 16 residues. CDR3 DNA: TGTGCCAGCAGCCCCCTATCGACAGGGGCCCACTATGGCTACACCTTC. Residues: CASSPLSTGAHYGYTF.

CDR3 region: CASSFSGTPGNEQFF. As DNA, the CDR3 is TGTGCCAGCAGCTTCAGCGGGACCCCCGGCAATGAGCAGTTCTTC. The J gene is TRBJ2-1, the V gene TRBV7-8; 7 nucleotides match TRBD2. Looked up from germline, CDR1 is SGHVS and CDR2 is FQNEAQ. Losses at the gene ends were 3 bases for V and 6 bases for J; bases not matched to a gene: 8. This CDR3 comprises 15 residues. Based on the CDR3 plus reference TRBV7-8 and TRBJ2-1, the full variable domain is GAGVSQSPRYKVAKRGQDVALRCDPISGHVSLFWYQQALGQGPEFLTYFQNEAQLDKSGLPSDRFFAERPEGSVSTLKIQRTQQEDSAVYLCASSFSGTPGNEQFFGPGTRLTVL.

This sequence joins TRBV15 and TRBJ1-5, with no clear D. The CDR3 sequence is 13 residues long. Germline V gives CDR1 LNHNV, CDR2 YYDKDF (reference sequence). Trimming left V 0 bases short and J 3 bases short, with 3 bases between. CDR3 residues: CATSRDHNQPQHF. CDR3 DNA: TGTGCCACCAGCAGAGACCACAATCAGCCCCAGCATTTT.

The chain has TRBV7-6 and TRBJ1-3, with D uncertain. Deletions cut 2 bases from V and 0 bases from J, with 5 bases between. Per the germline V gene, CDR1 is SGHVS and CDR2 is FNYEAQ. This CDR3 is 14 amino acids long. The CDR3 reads CASSLLYSGNTIYF. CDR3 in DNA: TGTGCCAGCAGCTTATTATACTCTGGAAACACCATATATTTT.

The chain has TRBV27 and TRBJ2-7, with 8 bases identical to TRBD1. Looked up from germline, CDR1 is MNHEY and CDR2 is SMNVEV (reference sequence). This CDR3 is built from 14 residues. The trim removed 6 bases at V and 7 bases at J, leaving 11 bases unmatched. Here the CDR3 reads CASRLGQGVGEQYV. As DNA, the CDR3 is TGTGCCAGCAGGTTAGGACAGGGAGTGGGGGAGCAGTACGTC.

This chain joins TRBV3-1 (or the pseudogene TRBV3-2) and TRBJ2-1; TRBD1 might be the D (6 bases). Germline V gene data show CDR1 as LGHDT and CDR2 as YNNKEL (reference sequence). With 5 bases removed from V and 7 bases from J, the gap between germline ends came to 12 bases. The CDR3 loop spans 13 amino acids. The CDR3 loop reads CASSYRVSNEQFF. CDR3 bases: TGTGCCAGCAGCTACAGGGTTAGTAATGAGCAGTTCTTC.

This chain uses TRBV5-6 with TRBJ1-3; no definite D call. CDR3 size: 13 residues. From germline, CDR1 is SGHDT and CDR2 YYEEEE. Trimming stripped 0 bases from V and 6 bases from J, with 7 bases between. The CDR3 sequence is CASSLAKSNTIYF. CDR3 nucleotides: TGTGCCAGCAGCTTGGCCAAATCAAACACCATATATTTT.

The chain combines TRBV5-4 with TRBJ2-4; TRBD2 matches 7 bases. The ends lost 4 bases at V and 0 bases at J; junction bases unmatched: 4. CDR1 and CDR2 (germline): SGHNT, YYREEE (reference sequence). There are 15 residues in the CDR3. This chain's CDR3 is CASSGGGPAKNIQYF. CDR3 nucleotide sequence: TGTGCCAGCAGCGGCGGGGGACCAGCCAAAAACATTCAGTACTTC.

The DNA of the CDR3 is TGTGCCAGTAGTATATCTCCCGGGACAGGGGCCAGGAATGAAGCTTTCTTT. Protein sequence: CASSISPGTGARNEAFF. The chain couples TRBV19 to TRBJ1-1; 10 nucleotides line up with TRBD1. CDR1 and CDR2 from the germline V gene are LNHDA and SQIVND (reference sequence). After removal of 2 bases from V and 7 bases from J, the junction contained 13 bases not matched to a gene. This CDR3 is 17 amino acids long.

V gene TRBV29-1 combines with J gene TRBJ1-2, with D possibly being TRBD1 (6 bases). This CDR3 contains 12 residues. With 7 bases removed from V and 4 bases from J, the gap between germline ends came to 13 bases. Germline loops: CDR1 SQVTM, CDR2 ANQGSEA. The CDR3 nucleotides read TGCAGCGCGAGACAGGAGTCCTATGGCTACACCTTC. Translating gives CSARQESYGYTF.

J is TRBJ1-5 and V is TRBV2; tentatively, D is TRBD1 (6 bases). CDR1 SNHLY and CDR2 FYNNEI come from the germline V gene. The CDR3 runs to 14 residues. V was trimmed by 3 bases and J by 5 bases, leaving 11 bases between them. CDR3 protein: CASSDLDRYQPQHF. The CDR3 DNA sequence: TGTGCCAGCAGTGATCTCGACAGGTATCAGCCCCAGCATTTT. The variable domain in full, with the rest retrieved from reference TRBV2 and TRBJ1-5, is EPEVTQTPSHQVTQMGQEVILRCVPISNHLYFYWYRQILGQKVEFLVSFYNNEISEKSEIFDDQFSVERPDGSNFTLKIRSTKLEDSAMYFCASSDLDRYQPQHFGDGTRLSIL.

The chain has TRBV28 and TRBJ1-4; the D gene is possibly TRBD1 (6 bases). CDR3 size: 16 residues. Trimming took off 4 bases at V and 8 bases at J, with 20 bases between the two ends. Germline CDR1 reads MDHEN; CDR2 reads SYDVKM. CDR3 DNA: TGTGCCAGCAGTTCCACCCGACAGGTCCCCAGAGAAAAACTGTTTTTT. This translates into CASSSTRQVPREKLFF.

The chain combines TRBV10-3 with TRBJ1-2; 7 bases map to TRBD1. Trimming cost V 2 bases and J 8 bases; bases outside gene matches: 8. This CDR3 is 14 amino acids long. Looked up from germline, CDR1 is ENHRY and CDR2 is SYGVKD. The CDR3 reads CAISETGQALGYTF. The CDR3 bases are TGTGCCATCAGTGAGACAGGACAGGCCTTGGGCTACACCTTC.

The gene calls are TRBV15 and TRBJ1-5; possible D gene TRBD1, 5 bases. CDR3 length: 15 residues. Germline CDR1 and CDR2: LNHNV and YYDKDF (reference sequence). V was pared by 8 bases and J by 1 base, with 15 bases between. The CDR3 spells CATLGPEGSNQPQHF. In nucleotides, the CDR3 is TGTGCCACCCTTGGACCGGAGGGGAGCAATCAGCCCCAGCATTTT.

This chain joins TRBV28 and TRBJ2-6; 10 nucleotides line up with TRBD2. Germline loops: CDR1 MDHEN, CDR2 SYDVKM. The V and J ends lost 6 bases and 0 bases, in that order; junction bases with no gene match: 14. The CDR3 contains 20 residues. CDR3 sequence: CASSDAGLANYYSGANVLTF. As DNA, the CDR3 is TGTGCCAGCAGCGACGCGGGACTAGCGAATTATTACTCTGGGGCCAACGTCCTGACTTTC.

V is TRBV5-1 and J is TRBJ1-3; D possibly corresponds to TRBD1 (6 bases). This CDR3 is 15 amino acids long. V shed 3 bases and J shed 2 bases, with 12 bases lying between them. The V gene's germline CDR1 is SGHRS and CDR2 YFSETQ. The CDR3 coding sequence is TGCGCCAGCAGCTCCCTGACAGGTACTGGAAACACCATATATTTT. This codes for CASSSLTGTGNTIYF.

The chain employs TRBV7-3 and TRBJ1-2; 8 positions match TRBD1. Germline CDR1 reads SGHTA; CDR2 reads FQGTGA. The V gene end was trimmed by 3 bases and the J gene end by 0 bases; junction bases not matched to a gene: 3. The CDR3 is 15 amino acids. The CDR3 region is CASSFLQGANYGYTF. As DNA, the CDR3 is TGTGCCAGCAGCTTCCTACAGGGGGCTAACTATGGCTACACCTTC. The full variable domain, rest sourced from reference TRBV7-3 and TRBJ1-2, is GAGVSQTPSNKVTEKGKYVELRCDPISGHTALYWYRQSLGQGPEFLIYFQGTGAADDSGLPNDRFFAVRPEGSVSTLKIQRTERGDSAVYLCASSFLQGANYGYTFGSGTRLTVV.

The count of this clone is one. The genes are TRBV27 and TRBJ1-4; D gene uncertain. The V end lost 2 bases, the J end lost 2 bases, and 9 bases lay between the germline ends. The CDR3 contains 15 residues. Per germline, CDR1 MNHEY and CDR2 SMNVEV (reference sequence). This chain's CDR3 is CASSLIRETNEKLFF. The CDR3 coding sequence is TGTGCCAGCAGTTTAATACGAGAGACTAATGAAAAACTGTTTTTT.

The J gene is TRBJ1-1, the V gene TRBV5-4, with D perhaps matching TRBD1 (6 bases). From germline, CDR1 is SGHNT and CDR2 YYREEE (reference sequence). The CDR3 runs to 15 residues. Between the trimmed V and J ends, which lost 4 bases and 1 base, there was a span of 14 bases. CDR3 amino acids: CASSPGGAENTEAFF. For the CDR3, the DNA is TGTGCCAGCAGCCCGGGGGGGGCAGAGAACACTGAAGCTTTCTTT.

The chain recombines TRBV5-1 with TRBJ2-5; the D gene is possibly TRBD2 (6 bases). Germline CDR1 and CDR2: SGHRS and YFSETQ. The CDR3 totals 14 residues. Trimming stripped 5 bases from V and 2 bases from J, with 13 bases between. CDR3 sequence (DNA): TGCGCCAGCAGGGAGTTGGGGGGTCAAGAGACCCAGTACTTC. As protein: CASRELGGQETQYF.

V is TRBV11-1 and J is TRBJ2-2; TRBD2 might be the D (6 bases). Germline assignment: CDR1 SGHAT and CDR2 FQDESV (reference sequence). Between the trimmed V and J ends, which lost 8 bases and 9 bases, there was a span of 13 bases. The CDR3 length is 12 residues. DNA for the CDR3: TGTGCCAGCGGAGGCCGCGGGAGGGAGCTGTTTTTT. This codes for CASGGRGRELFF. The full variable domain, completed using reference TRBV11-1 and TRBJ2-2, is EAEVAQSPRYKITEKSQAVAFWCDPISGHATLYWYRQILGQGPELLVQFQDESVVDDSQLPKDRFSAERLKGVDSTLKIQPAELGDSAMYLCASGGRGRELFFGEGSRLTVL.

The CDR3 region is CASPGGGSEGEQFF. For the CDR3, the DNA is TGTGCCAGCCCCGGGGGCGGGAGTGAGGGTGAGCAGTTCTTC. The V and J genes are TRBV2 and TRBJ2-1, with D tentatively TRBD2 (7 bases). V lost 8 bases and J 9 bases, leaving 20 bases between the germline ends. CDR3 length equals 14 residues. Germline-derived CDR1 and CDR2 are SNHLY and FYNNEI.

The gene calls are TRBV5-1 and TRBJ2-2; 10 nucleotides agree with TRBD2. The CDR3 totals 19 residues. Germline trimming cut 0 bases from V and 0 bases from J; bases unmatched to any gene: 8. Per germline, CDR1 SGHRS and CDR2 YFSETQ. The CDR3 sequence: CASSLVLTSGTSNTGELFF. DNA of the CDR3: TGCGCCAGCAGCTTGGTCCTAACTAGCGGGACTTCGAACACCGGGGAGCTGTTTTTT.

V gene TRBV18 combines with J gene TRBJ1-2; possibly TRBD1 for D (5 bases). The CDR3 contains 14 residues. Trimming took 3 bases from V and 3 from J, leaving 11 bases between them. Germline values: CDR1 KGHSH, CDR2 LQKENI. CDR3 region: CASSPVQGDYGYTF. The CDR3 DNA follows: TGTGCCAGCTCACCTGTACAAGGGGACTATGGCTACACCTTC.